The T cell receptor beta chain under discussion was sequenced for a study of OX40 agonist ivuxolimab in advanced cancers. Study-wide background: The drug used for patients, ivuxolimab, was an agonistic anti-OX40 (CD134) antibody.

Broader study findings: CD8+ T cells averaged more expanded clones than CD4+. Certain nonresponding patients likewise had low normalized T-cell clonal expansion.

Clones were sequenced by immunoSEQ multiplex PCR, and TCRdb holds only the in-frame ones, with some missing. The sample includes more than 50,000 clones, around 83% of them seen just once. This CDR3 comprises 14 residues. Germline V gene data show CDR1 as MNHEY and CDR2 as SVGAGI. The V and J ends lost 5 bases and 2 bases respectively, with 11 bases between them. As for this clone: Its antigen is as yet unknown.

The rearrangement joins TRBV6-5 to TRBJ2-3; unclear D gene. This TCR was recovered from an adult with an advanced solid tumor such as melanoma, head and neck, liver or kidney cancer. This specimen consisted of CD4+ or CD8+ T cells sorted from blood, obtained in a trial of the OX40 agonist ivuxolimab. CDR3 nucleotides: TGTGCCAGCAGTCAAAGGCCAGACACAGATACGCAGTATTTT. This sequence encodes CASSQRPDTDTQYF.